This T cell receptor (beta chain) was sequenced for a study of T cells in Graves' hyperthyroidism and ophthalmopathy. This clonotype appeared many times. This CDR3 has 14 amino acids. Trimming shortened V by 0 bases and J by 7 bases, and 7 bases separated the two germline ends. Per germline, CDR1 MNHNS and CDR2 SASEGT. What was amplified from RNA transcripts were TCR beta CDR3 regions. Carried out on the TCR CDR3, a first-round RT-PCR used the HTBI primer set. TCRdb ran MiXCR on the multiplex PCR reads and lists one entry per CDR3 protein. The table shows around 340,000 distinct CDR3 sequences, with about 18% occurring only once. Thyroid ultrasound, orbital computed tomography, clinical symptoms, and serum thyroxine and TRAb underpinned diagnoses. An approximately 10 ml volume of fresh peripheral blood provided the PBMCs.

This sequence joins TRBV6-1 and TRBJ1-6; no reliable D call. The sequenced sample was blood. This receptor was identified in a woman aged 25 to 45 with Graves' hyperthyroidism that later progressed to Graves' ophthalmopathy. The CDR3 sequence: CASSEADGNSPLHF. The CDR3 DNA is TGTGCCAGCAGTGAAGCGGACGGGAATTCACCCCTCCACTTT.